The entry that follows covers one TCR beta chain sequence. Its matching antigen is unknown. These data belong to a study of OX40 agonist ivuxolimab in advanced cancers. Across the study: Patients with prior anti-PD-1, anti-PD-L1 or anti-CTLA-4 therapy were eligible; 40% had some.

The V end was cut by 2 bases, the J end by 6 bases, with 10 bases between. Germline V CDR1 and CDR2: SEHNR, FQNEAQ (reference sequence). There are 13 residues in the CDR3. Study-wide points: Also showing low normalized T-cell clonal expansion were some of the nonresponders.

The investigators sampled blood at baseline, at cycle 4 day 1, and at cycle 7 day 1. Produced via immunoSEQ multiplex PCR; TCRdb's table is partial and in-frame only. The sample yields nearly 80,000 clones, around 92% seen once. The chain has TRBV7-9 and TRBJ1-2; possibly TRBD1 for D (6 bases). The sequencing used CD4+ or CD8+ T cells sorted from blood, collected in a trial of the OX40 agonist ivuxolimab. The clonotype was recovered from an adult with an advanced solid tumor such as melanoma, head and neck, liver or kidney cancer. The CDR3 loop is CASSLQGRDGYTF. In DNA form, the CDR3 reads TGTGCCAGCAGCTTACAGGGGCGGGATGGCTACACCTTC.